This TCR beta chain was identified during a study of persistence of HIV-infected CD4 T cells. Study details: Isolated cells were CMV- and HIV-1 Gag-responding CD4+ T cells.

Cells were stimulated with overlapping HIV-1 Gag 15-mer peptides. CD40L-negative CD69-negative CD45RO-high memory CD4+ T cells were sorted as populations depleted of antigen-responding cells. Donors had CD4+ T cell counts above 400 cells/uL and were CMV-seropositive. PBMCs were depleted of CD8+ T cells before stimulation. An approximately 18-hour stimulation of CD8-depleted PBMCs used anti-CD28/CD49d costimulation, CD40-blocking antibody and enfuvirtide. The libraries were made with immunoSEQ version 4 in survey mode. Profiled with immunoSEQ multiplex PCR; TCRdb holds only in-frame clones, not every one. The table has approximately 65,000 clones, over 60% seen once; the top ten hold 1.7%. For this clone: Its antigen is as yet unknown.

V was trimmed by 4 bases and J by 0 bases, leaving 7 bases between them. Germline values: CDR1 MDHEN, CDR2 SYDVKM. This CDR3 has 14 amino acids. The chain links TRBV28 to TRBJ1-5; tentatively, D is TRBD1 (5 bases). The receptor's source is an adult man with HIV who was CMV-seropositive. Sequenced material: CD4+ T cells sorted from PBMCs after roughly 18-hour stimulation, taken from a patient who received antiretroviral therapy. The CDR3: CASSSDISNQPQHF. The CDR3 DNA reads as TGTGCCAGCAGTTCGGACATTAGCAATCAGCCCCAGCATTTT.